Below, 10 T cell receptor beta chains from the same sample are listed, as sequenced in a study of cytomegalovirus exposure and HLA in healthy donors (dated by TCRdb to about 2017). The library relied on the immunoSEQ multiplex PCR assay. The multiplex PCR relied on a mix of 60 forward primers for TCR Vbeta segments and 13 reverse primers for TCR Jbeta segments. Drawn from immuneACCESS, this table holds only the in-frame rearrangements with V and J called that TCRdb kept. Clones are partly lost; checked studies trace under half to an unresolved V gene and leave the rest unexplained. This sample's records show 200,000 to 250,000 clones. Together, the top ten hold 0.75% to 1% of the sample. The sequenced sample consisted of PBMCs. The receptor set was obtained from a woman in her thirties in good health and CMV-seropositive.

V and J are TRBV5-1 and TRBJ2-2, with a weak D call TRBD1 (6 bases). Germline lookup yields CDR1 SGHRS and CDR2 YFSETQ. V lost 0 bases to trimming and J lost 4 bases, with 13 bases between them. The length of the CDR3 is 16 residues. CDR3 protein: CASSLGTRTVTGELFF. CDR3 nucleotides: TGCGCCAGCAGCTTGGGGACCCGGACAGTCACCGGGGAGCTGTTTTTT. The full variable domain, rest sourced from reference TRBV5-1 and TRBJ2-2, is KAGVTQTPRYLIKTRGQQVTLSCSPISGHRSVSWYQQTPGQGLQFLFEYFSETQRNKGNFPGRFSGRQFSNSRSEMNVSTLELGDSALYLCASSLGTRTVTGELFFGEGSRLTVL.

The gene calls are TRBV5-1 and TRBJ1-2; a weak D match, TRBD1 (5 bases). Germline V gene lookup returns CDR1 SGHRS and CDR2 YFSETQ. This CDR3 is 15 amino acids long. V shed 0 bases and J shed 4 bases, with 13 bases lying between them. DNA for the CDR3: TGCGCCAGCAGCTTGGAAGGGGTTATAGGCTATGGCTACACCTTC. It codes for CASSLEGVIGYGYTF.

V gene TRBV7-9 combines with J gene TRBJ1-1; 7 nucleotides match TRBD1. The germline CDR1 and CDR2 sequences are SEHNR and FQNEAQ (reference sequence). CDR3 length: 15 amino acids. The ends lost 5 bases at V and 1 base at J; junction bases unmatched: 7. The CDR3 is CASSISWTGNTEAFF. CDR3 nucleotide sequence: TGTGCCAGCAGCATATCCTGGACAGGGAACACTGAAGCTTTCTTT.

The J gene is TRBJ2-7, the V gene TRBV29-1; D gene ambiguous. The V gene lost 0 bases and the J gene lost 12 bases, with 15 bases spanning the gap. Germline V gene data show CDR1 as SQVTM and CDR2 as ANQGSEA. The CDR3 is made up of 12 amino acids. CDR3 region: CSVEDLAALRYF. The CDR3 DNA follows: TGCAGCGTTGAAGATCTGGCGGCGCTAAGGTACTTC.

Note on this clone: No conserved phenylalanine or tryptophan is present at the end of the CDR3, so a read error is the likely explanation. The chain employs TRBV6-6 and TRBJ1-1; D perhaps matches TRBD1 (6 bases). Germline V CDR1 and CDR2: MNHNY, SVGAGI (reference sequence). The CDR3 has 13 residues. Between the trimmed V and J ends, which lost 1 base and 3 bases, there was a span of 6 bases. CDR3 sequence reads: CASSYYRDTEAFS. The CDR3 DNA is TGTGCCAGCAGTTACTACAGGGACACTGAAGCTTTCTCT.

This rearrangement joins TRBV11-2 to TRBJ1-4, with a possible D match to TRBD1 (5 bases). V lost 1 base to trimming and J lost 5 bases, with 8 bases between them. Germline V lookup: CDR1 SGHAT, CDR2 FQNNGV. The CDR3 is 14 residues long. CDR3 amino acids: CASSLGQQNEKLFF. The CDR3 region has the DNA TGTGCCAGCAGCTTAGGACAGCAGAATGAAAAACTGTTTTTT.

This chain joins TRBV2 and TRBJ2-7, with 13 bases that match TRBD2. This CDR3 is 13 amino acids long. Germline assignment: CDR1 SNHLY and CDR2 FYNNEI. Trimming removed 10 bases from V and 3 bases from J; junction bases left unmatched: 3. DNA of the CDR3: TGTGCCACAGGGACTAGCGGGGACTACGAGCAGTACTTC. Amino acids: CATGTSGDYEQYF.

The J gene is TRBJ2-2, the V gene TRBV13; 7 bases are a match to TRBD1. Germline V gives CDR1 PRHDT, CDR2 FYEKMQ (reference sequence). This CDR3 is built from 17 residues. V was clipped by 4 bases and J by 3 bases; unmatched bases: 11. The CDR3 reads CASSSMTGMTDTGELFF. DNA of the CDR3: TGTGCCAGCAGCTCAATGACAGGGATGACCGACACCGGGGAGCTGTTTTTT. Full variable domain (rest looked up from reference TRBV13 and TRBJ2-2): AAGVIQSPRHLIKEKRETATLKCYPIPRHDTVYWYQQGPGQDPQFLISFYEKMQSDKGSIPDRFSAQQFSDYHSELNMSSLELGDSALYFCASSSMTGMTDTGELFFGEGSRLTVL.

The chain is built from TRBV7-9 and TRBJ2-5, with D uncertain. The CDR3 consists of 14 residues. Germline V lookup: CDR1 SEHNR, CDR2 FQNEAQ (reference sequence). Trimming pared 3 bases from V and 1 base from J, leaving 9 bases between. The CDR3: CASSFELIQETQYF. The CDR3 DNA sequence: TGTGCCAGCAGCTTTGAACTAATCCAAGAGACCCAGTACTTC. Complete variable domain (other parts from reference TRBV7-9 and TRBJ2-5): DTGVSQNPRHKITKRGQNVTFRCDPISEHNRLYWYRQTLGQGPEFLTYFQNEAQLEKSRLLSDRFSAERPKGSFSTLEIQRTEQGDSAMYLCASSFELIQETQYFGPGTRLLVL.

The chain is built from TRBV7-8 and TRBJ2-5; a weak D match, TRBD2 (6 bases). The DNA end is more similar to TRBJ2-7, so the J call may be wrong. Germline values: CDR1 SGHVS, CDR2 FQNEAQ. The CDR3 length is 13 residues. CDR3 bases: TGTGCCAGCAGCTTAGCGGGAGGCTACGAGCAGTACTTC. Translated: CASSLAGGYEQYF.